These T cell receptor beta chains were read from a single sample in a study of cytomegalovirus exposure and HLA in healthy donors. TCRdb keeps only in-frame clones here, not all; method: immunoSEQ multiplex PCR. The table has 90,000 to 150,000 clones, around 87% seen once. The sample taken for sequencing was PBMCs. The receptor source for this set is a woman between 18 and 29 years old in good health and CMV-seropositive. Each CDR3 is given with its conserved first and last residue. D genes are given only for firm matches. Where a row states a size, it is once, few, many or the class of an expanded clone; other rows omit it.

>TRBV10-3|TRBJ1-3|-|-
TGTGCCATCCGAGTCAATCCGTACACCATATATTTT
CAIRVNPYTIYF
>TRBV11-2|TRBJ2-1|-|-
TGTGCCAGCAGCTTAGTTGTGAGCTCCTACAATGAGCAGTTCTTC
CASSLVVSSYNEQFF
>TRBV4-2|TRBJ1-2|TRBD1|-
TGTGCCAGCAGCCAACCTCGGACAGGGGGCGGTTTGGACTTC
CASSQPRTGGGLDF
>TRBV7-9|TRBJ1-1|TRBD1|-
TGTGCCAGCAGCGCCGGGACAGGGGGCCGGGAAGTTCGAGCTTTCTTT
CASSAGTGGREVRAFF
>TRBV6-4|TRBJ2-3|TRBD2|few
TGTGCCAGCAGTGATAGCGGGGGGGCCACAGATACGCAGTATTTT
CASSDSGGATDTQYF
>TRBV2|TRBJ1-1|TRBD1|-
TGTGCCAGCAGAACCGACAGGGCCACTGAAGCTTTCTTT
CASRTDRATEAFF
>TRBV6-5|TRBJ1-2|-|-
TGTGCCACCCGGTGGGGCACGAACTATGGCTACACCTTC
CATRWGTNYGYTF
>TRBV19|TRBJ2-3|-|once
TGTGCCAGCGCGGGACGAATTACAGATACGCAGTATTTT
CASAGRITDTQYF
>TRBV7-6|TRBJ2-1|-|-
TGTGCCAGCAGCTTAGACACCTACAATGAGCAGTTCTTC
CASSLDTYNEQFF
>TRBV27|TRBJ1-1|-|-
TGTGCCAGCAGTTTATACCTCCGAGCCACTGAAGCTTTCTTT
CASSLYLRATEAFF
>TRBV9|TRBJ2-7|TRBD1|-
TGTGCCAGCAGCGGACAGGGCGCCTACGAGCAGTACTTC
CASSGQGAYEQYF
>TRBV2|TRBJ2-4|-|once
TGTGCCAGCGCGTCGTCCGTTTCCGCGAACATTCAGTACTTC
CASASSVSANIQYF
>TRBV7-1|TRBJ1-2|-|few
TGTGCCAGCAGCGACGGGTCAGAGGATGGCTACACCTTC
CASSDGSEDGYTF
>TRBV9|TRBJ2-1|-|-
TGTGCCAGCAGCGCCTACTACAATGAGCAGTTCTTC
CASSAYYNEQFF
>TRBV6-1|TRBJ1-2|-|few
TGTGCCAGCAGCCTCCTTGGGGAGAATGGCTACACCTTC
CASSLLGENGYTF
>TRBV11-2|TRBJ2-7|-|-
TGTGCCAGCAGCTCGTACTCCTACGAGCAGTACTTC
CASSSYSYEQYF
>TRBV19|TRBJ2-1|TRBD1|-
TGTGCCAGTCAGGAAGGGGGCGCGTACCACAATGAGCAGTTCTTC
CASQEGGAYHNEQFF
>TRBV30|TRBJ2-5|TRBD2|-
TGTGCCTGGAGTGGCCCTCTAGCGGTCCAAGAGACCCAGTACTTC
CAWSGPLAVQETQYF
>TRBV11-3|TRBJ2-7|TRBD2|-
TGTGCCAGCAGTCCCGGACTAGCGGGATACGAGCAGTACTTC
CASSPGLAGYEQYF
>TRBV5-1|TRBJ2-2|TRBD1|-
TGCGCCAGCCGGACAGGGGCAGACACCGGGGAGCTGTTTTTT
CASRTGADTGELFF
>TRBV7-7|TRBJ2-2|-|-
TGTGCTAGCAGCTTAACGGGGACCGGGGAGCTGTTTTTT
CASSLTGTGELFF
>TRBV4-1|TRBJ1-5|-|-
TGCGCCAGCAGCCAAGATGGTATAGAGTCTTATAGCAATCAGCCCCAGCATTTT
CASSQDGIESYSNQPQHF
>TRBV6-1|TRBJ1-2|-|-
TGTGCCAGCAGGGCCAGAGGCTATGGCTACACCTTC
CASRARGYGYTF
>TRBV27|TRBJ2-1|-|-
TGTGCCAGCAGTTTAGGGCGGGGCCCTTACAATGAGCAGTTCTTC
CASSLGRGPYNEQFF
>TRBV5-4|TRBJ1-1|TRBD1|-
TGTGCCAGCAGCCCCTATGGACAGGGGGCTGAAGCTTTCTTT
CASSPYGQGAEAFF
>TRBV7-2|TRBJ1-2|-|-
TGTGCCAGCAGCTTAGCAAAGGACAGAAGAGCTAACTATGGCTACACCTTC
CASSLAKDRRANYGYTF
>TRBV19|TRBJ1-2|-|-
TGTGCCAGTAGTATATCTACGGGGGGGAACTATGGCTACACCTTC
CASSISTGGNYGYTF
>TRBV27|TRBJ1-1|-|-
TGTGCCAGCAGTTTATGGAGTCAAACTGAAGCTTTCTTT
CASSLWSQTEAFF
>TRBV13|TRBJ1-1|-|-
TGTGCCAGCAGCTTAGATCAGGGAAGGATGAACACTGAAGCTTTCTTT
CASSLDQGRMNTEAFF
>TRBV4-1|TRBJ1-2|TRBD1|many
TGCGCCAGCAGCCAGGGACGACCGGACAGGGCTAACTATGGCTACACCTTC
CASSQGRPDRANYGYTF
>TRBV12-5|TRBJ2-3|-|-
TGTGCTAGTGGTTTATCCCGAGATACGCAGTATTTT
CASGLSRDTQYF
>TRBV5-1|TRBJ1-1|-|once
TGCGCCAGCAGCTTGGGGGCTGCGGGCACTGAAGCTTTCTTT
CASSLGAAGTEAFF
>TRBV11-1|TRBJ1-1|-|-
TGTGCCAGCAGCTTATGGACTGTTAACACTGAAGCTTTCTTT
CASSLWTVNTEAFF
>TRBV18|TRBJ1-2|-|-
TGTGCCAGCTCACCACCGGGCCGCGATGGCTACACCTTC
CASSPPGRDGYTF
>TRBV9|TRBJ2-7|TRBD2|once
TGTGCCAGCAGCGTGGGAGGACTAGCGATTTACGAGCAGTACTTC
CASSVGGLAIYEQYF
>TRBV9|TRBJ1-6|-|-
TGTGCCAGCAGCGTAGGAGGTTCGAGTTATTCACCCCTCCACTTT
CASSVGGSSYSPLHF
>TRBV27|TRBJ1-1|-|-
TGTGCCAGCAGTTCCCTCGGGGTCGGTAACACTGAAGCTTTCTTT
CASSSLGVGNTEAFF
>TRBV6-1|TRBJ2-7|-|few
TGTGCCAGCAGTGAACAGCCCGATTCCGGGAAGGCCTACGAGCAGTACTTC
CASSEQPDSGKAYEQYF
>TRBV5-4|TRBJ2-7|TRBD2|-
TGTGCCAGCGCCTTTGCGGGGGATGAGCAGTACTTC
CASAFAGDEQYF
>TRBV25-1|TRBJ2-1|TRBD1|-
TGTGCCAGCAGTGGCTCCTCCACCGGGACAGGGTTGGGGCGCGAGCAGTTCTTC
CASSGSSTGTGLGREQFF